The entry that follows covers one T cell receptor beta chain sequence. The data stem from a study of cytotoxic CD8 clonotypes in ibrutinib-treated CLL. The ends were cut back, 10 bases at V and 0 bases at J, with 15 bases in the middle. CDR3 length: 14 residues. The germline V gene encodes CDR1 SNHLY and CDR2 FYNNEI. The table came from immunoSEQ multiplex PCR; TCRdb's copy has only in-frame clones and leaves some out. The repertoire has tens of thousands of clones, nearly 80% of them found once; the top ten carry around 8.1%. The sequence was collected from a human donor with chronic lymphocytic leukemia. The chain joins TRBV2 to TRBJ2-5; no clear D gene. This specimen consisted of PBMCs, obtained before ibrutinib treatment. The CDR3 is CATASDGYQETQYF. In DNA, the CDR3 is TGTGCCACTGCGTCGGACGGATACCAAGAGACCCAGTACTTC.